The source of this T cell receptor (beta chain) is a study of early T cells in non-severe SARS-CoV-2 infection. This clonotype was observed at least ten times. Germline CDR1 reads DFQATT; CDR2 reads SNEGSKA (reference sequence). With 2 bases clipped from V and 3 bases from J, the junction kept 7 bases outside the gene matches. The CDR3 runs 16 residues. TCRdb reprocessed the 5' RACE reads via MiXCR and lists one record per CDR3 protein. The repertoire includes about 80,000 distinct CDR3 sequences, 5% of them detected once, and about 7% sits in the top ten. This sequence originates from an adult who was a healthcare worker with PCR-confirmed SARS-CoV-2 infection or an uninfected control (not recorded which). The chain couples TRBV20-1 to TRBJ1-6; TRBD1 aligns across 7 bases. This material consisted of whole blood, taken at baseline. This CDR3 reads CSARKRQGDYNSPLHF. The CDR3 DNA reads as TGCAGTGCTAGAAAGCGCCAGGGGGACTATAATTCACCCCTCCACTTT.